The 29 T cell receptor beta chains below all came from one sample that was sequenced in a study of T cell responses to AZD1222 COVID-19 vaccine (TCRdb year 2021). To prepare the library, the immunoSEQ multiplex PCR assay was applied. TCRdb's version of the immuneACCESS table is confined to in-frame rearrangements and falls short of the full clone set. An unresolved V gene accounts for under half of the shortfall where checked; the remainder is of unknown origin. The sample has 150,000 to 200,000 clones on record, about 90% of them singletons. About 1.5% of the sample goes to the ten largest clones. Read against the paper, the sample's time point label means: about 28 days (+/-7) after the second vaccine dose. The input for sequencing was peripheral blood, taken 28 days after the second AZD1222 dose. These receptors were obtained from an adult who received the AZD1222 COVID-19 vaccine.

The chain is built from TRBV11-2 and TRBJ1-2, with D possibly matching TRBD1 (5 bases). CDR1 is SGHAT, CDR2 FQNNGV, per germline. Trimming shortened V by 5 bases and J by 3 bases, and 13 bases separated the two germline ends. The CDR3 is 14 amino acids. CDR3 residues: CASSPPPGHYGYTF. The CDR3 nucleotides read TGTGCCAGCAGCCCCCCCCCGGGGCACTATGGCTACACCTTC.

This clone was detected a few times. The rearrangement links TRBV4-3 to TRBJ2-1; unclear D gene. Germline CDR1 is LGHNA and CDR2 is YSLEER. This CDR3 region has 13 residues. Trimming stripped 0 bases from V and 3 bases from J, with 3 bases between. The CDR3 DNA reads as TGCGCCAGCAGCCAAGATCACTACAATGAGCAGTTCTTC. Translation gives CASSQDHYNEQFF.

This chain uses TRBV6-5 with TRBJ1-1; 8 nucleotides match TRBD1. Germline CDR1 reads MNHEY; CDR2 reads SVGAGI. The V and J ends lost 5 bases and 4 bases, in that order; junction bases with no gene match: 9. The CDR3 spans 15 residues. Here the CDR3 reads CASSKFQGAGTEAFF. CDR3 nucleotides: TGTGCCAGCAGTAAGTTTCAGGGGGCCGGCACTGAAGCTTTCTTT.

V gene TRBV2 combines with J gene TRBJ2-7; no firm D call. V was shortened by 4 bases and J by 3 bases, with 13 bases between the two germline ends. Germline CDR1 and CDR2: SNHLY and FYNNEI. The CDR3 consists of 14 residues. CDR3 DNA sequence: TGTGCCAGCAGTGGGACCCCCAATGTCTACGAGCAGTACTTC. As protein: CASSGTPNVYEQYF.

The chain links TRBV1 to TRBJ1-2; the table names TRBD1, a call not compared with the DNA. TRBV1 is assigned pseudogene status. This CDR3 contains 16 residues. In DNA form, the CDR3 reads TGCACCAGCAGCCAGGGGGGGCAGGGGGCGTACTATGGCTACACCTTC. Translated: CTSSQGGQGAYYGYTF.

The chain uses TRBV6-5 and TRBJ1-2, with unresolved D. CDR1 is MNHEY, CDR2 SVGAGI, per germline. Trimming shortened V by 6 bases and J by 5 bases, and 19 bases separated the two germline ends. This CDR3 is built from 15 residues. CDR3 nucleotides: TGTGCCAGCAGCGGAGATGTCACCCGGCTTTATGGCTACACCTTC. Translation gives CASSGDVTRLYGYTF.

The chain carries TRBV14 and TRBJ1-1; unclear D gene. The CDR3 contains 14 residues. V lost 5 bases and J 3 bases, leaving 13 bases between the germline ends. Per germline, CDR1 SGHDN and CDR2 FVKESK. The DNA for the CDR3 is TGTGCCAGCAGCACCGGGGTTGCACACACTGAAGCTTTCTTT. Amino acids: CASSTGVAHTEAFF. The full variable domain, in which reference TRBV14 and TRBJ1-1 provide the parts outside the CDR3, is EAGVTQFPSHSVIEKGQTVTLRCDPISGHDNLYWYRRVMGKEIKFLLHFVKESKQDESGMPNNRFLAERTGGTYSTLKVQPAELEDSGVYFCASSTGVAHTEAFFGQGTRLTVV.

This clone was seen just once. This chain joins TRBV9 and TRBJ1-1, with no clear D. Trimming took off 2 bases at V and 4 bases at J, with 9 bases between the two ends. The CDR3 contains 13 residues. Germline values: CDR1 SGDLS, CDR2 YYNGEE. The CDR3 nucleotides read TGTGCCAGCAGCGTTTCAAGTGGCACTGAAGCTTTCTTT. It specifies CASSVSSGTEAFF.

CDR3 DNA sequence: TGTGCCAGCAGCTTAGGATCTGGGACAGCTAATTCACCCCTCCACTTT. Translation gives CASSLGSGTANSPLHF. This chain joins TRBV11-2 and TRBJ1-6, with 7 nucleotides matching TRBD1. Germline V gene data show CDR1 as SGHAT and CDR2 as FQNNGV. J was trimmed by 6 bases and V by 1 base; bases with no gene match: 6. The CDR3 contains 16 residues.

The chain has TRBV7-9 and TRBJ1-1; 8 positions match TRBD1. Germline V gives CDR1 SEHNR, CDR2 FQNEAQ (reference sequence). CDR3 length: 14 residues. Germline trimming cut 5 bases from V and 3 bases from J; bases unmatched to any gene: 5. CDR3 nucleotide sequence: TGTGCCAGCAGCAAACAGGGGGAGGACACTGAAGCTTTCTTT. Translated: CASSKQGEDTEAFF.

The J gene is TRBJ2-2, the V gene TRBV5-1; possible D gene TRBD1, 6 bases. Germline assignment: CDR1 SGHRS and CDR2 YFSETQ. The CDR3 is 15 amino acids. V dropped 4 bases and J dropped 6 bases, with 16 bases sitting between them. CDR3 bases: TGCGCCAGCAGCCAAGACAGGCCTGTGGCCGGGGAGCTGTTTTTT. As protein: CASSQDRPVAGELFF.

The chain carries TRBV19 and TRBJ2-5; D perhaps matches TRBD2 (7 bases). The CDR3 runs to 15 residues. V lost 2 bases and J lost 5, with 15 bases in between. Germline assignment: CDR1 LNHDA and CDR2 SQIVND (reference sequence). The DNA for the CDR3 is TGTGCCAGTAGTATACCTGCCAGGGGAGGGGAGACCCAGTACTTC. This codes for CASSIPARGGETQYF.

The chain employs TRBV5-4 and TRBJ2-7; possibly TRBD1 or TRBD2 for D (6 bases each). Germline V gene data show CDR1 as SGHNT and CDR2 as YYREEE (reference sequence). Trimming removed 4 bases at V and 4 bases at J, with 21 bases between. The CDR3 has 16 residues. The CDR3 DNA reads TGTGCCAGCAGCCCTGGAGGGGGACGGGTCATTTACGAGCAGTACTTC. Protein sequence: CASSPGGGRVIYEQYF.

The chain carries TRBV5-8 and TRBJ1-2; D remains ambiguous. The germline V and J ends were trimmed by 4 bases and 13 bases, with 26 bases remaining between them. Germline values: CDR1 SGHTS, CDR2 YDEGEE. The CDR3 has 15 amino acids. For the CDR3, the DNA is TGTGCCAGCAGCATCGAACAGATCCCCACTCAAAGCTGCACCTTC. Protein product: CASSIEQIPTQSCTF.

The genes are TRBV5-1 and TRBJ1-1; no definite D call. CDR1 and CDR2 (germline): SGHRS, YFSETQ. V shed 0 bases and J shed 1 base, with 10 bases lying between them. There are 15 residues in the CDR3. The CDR3 DNA is TGCGCCAGCAGCTTGGGGAGGGCGCGGAACACTGAAGCTTTCTTT. Its protein is CASSLGRARNTEAFF. Complete variable domain (other parts from reference TRBV5-1 and TRBJ1-1): KAGVTQTPRYLIKTRGQQVTLSCSPISGHRSVSWYQQTPGQGLQFLFEYFSETQRNKGNFPGRFSGRQFSNSRSEMNVSTLELGDSALYLCASSLGRARNTEAFFGQGTRLTVV.

This chain joins TRBV6-5 and TRBJ1-5, with 7 bases lining up with TRBD1. The V segment lost 4 bases and the J segment 7 bases; nucleotides outside the gene matches: 10. The CDR3 contains 15 residues. CDR1 MNHEY and CDR2 SVGAGI come from the germline V gene. The CDR3 region is CASSWGRGSEQPQHF. The CDR3 bases are TGTGCCAGCAGTTGGGGCAGGGGGTCAGAACAGCCCCAGCATTTT.

The chain couples TRBV7-9 to TRBJ2-1, with TRBD2 matching 9 bases. The CDR3 totals 17 residues. CDR1 and CDR2 from the germline V gene are SEHNR and FQNEAQ (reference sequence). V trimming: 5 bases; J trimming: 3 bases; junction bases outside the gene matches: 11. This CDR3 is CASSPPAGGPNYNEQFF. The CDR3 DNA sequence: TGTGCCAGCAGCCCGCCGGCGGGAGGGCCGAACTACAATGAGCAGTTCTTC.

The chain employs TRBV2 and TRBJ2-5; D is perhaps TRBD1 or TRBD2 (6 bases each). V lost 7 bases, J lost 5 bases, and 17 bases lay in between. The CDR3 covers 14 residues. Germline CDR1 and CDR2: SNHLY and FYNNEI. The CDR3 bases are TGTGCCAGCACGGGGGCAGGGCTTGAGGAGACCCAGTACTTC. This encodes CASTGAGLEETQYF.

This clone was counted once. This sample also contains other DNA sequences that code for the same CDR3. The chain links TRBV18 to TRBJ1-5, with D possibly matching TRBD1 (5 bases). The germline V gene has CDR1 KGHSH and CDR2 LQKENI. The CDR3 has 14 amino acids. V was shortened by 2 bases and J by 2 bases, with 7 bases between the two germline ends. The CDR3 reads CASSPGTGNQPQHF. The CDR3 DNA sequence: TGTGCCAGCTCACCAGGGACCGGCAATCAGCCCCAGCATTTT.

V is TRBV9 and J is TRBJ2-3, with 9 bases lining up with TRBD2. CDR1 is SGDLS and CDR2 is YYNGEE in the germline V gene. The CDR3 length is 16 residues. The J segment lost 5 bases and the V segment lost 5 bases, leaving 12 bases of the junction unmatched. CDR3 region: CASSAWRGGPGDTQYF. CDR3 DNA sequence: TGTGCCAGCAGTGCGTGGCGGGGGGGCCCTGGAGATACGCAGTATTTT.

V is TRBV19 and J is TRBJ2-1, with 8 bases fitting TRBD2. Germline CDR1 and CDR2: LNHDA and SQIVND (reference sequence). V lost 5 bases to trimming and J lost 1 base; unmatched junction nucleotides: 10. The CDR3 covers 17 residues. CDR3 in DNA: TGTGCCAGTAGTCCCCTAGCGGGCCAGAGGTCCTACAATGAGCAGTTCTTC. Translation gives CASSPLAGQRSYNEQFF.

The chain links TRBV5-4 to TRBJ2-6, with 8 bases matching TRBD2. Germline V lookup: CDR1 SGHNT, CDR2 YYREEE (reference sequence). Unmatched junction bases numbered 8, after V lost 0 bases and J lost 0 bases. The CDR3 extends over 19 amino acids. CDR3 DNA: TGTGCCAGCAGCTTGGCCCCAGCGGGAGCCCTCTCTGGGGCCAACGTCCTGACTTTC. Its protein is CASSLAPAGALSGANVLTF. Full variable domain (outside the CDR3, taken from reference TRBV5-4 and TRBJ2-6): ETGVTQSPTHLIKTRGQQVTLRCSSQSGHNTVSWYQQALGQGPQFIFQYYREEENGRGNFPPRFSGLQFPNYSSELNVNALELDDSALYLCASSLAPAGALSGANVLTFGAGSRLTVL.

The gene calls are TRBV5-1 and TRBJ2-2; the D call may be TRBD1 or TRBD2 (6 bases each). The germline V and J ends were trimmed by 0 bases and 6 bases, with 12 bases remaining between them. CDR1 is SGHRS and CDR2 is YFSETQ in the germline V gene. The CDR3 consists of 15 residues. Here the CDR3 DNA reads TGCGCCAGCAGCTTGGTAGGGGGGAATGCCGGGGAGCTGTTTTTT. It translates to CASSLVGGNAGELFF.

The chain employs TRBV19 and TRBJ1-2; tentative D call: TRBD1 (6 bases). The ends were cut back, 7 bases at V and 3 bases at J, with 15 bases in the middle. There are 14 residues in the CDR3. Germline values: CDR1 LNHDA, CDR2 SQIVND (reference sequence). For the CDR3, the DNA is TGTGCCAGTACTGGGACATCGTGGGACTATGGCTACACCTTC. Translation: CASTGTSWDYGYTF.

The chain employs TRBV6-5 and TRBJ2-5; the D gene is possibly TRBD1 (6 bases). The CDR3 is 11 residues long. Germline assignment: CDR1 MNHEY and CDR2 SVGAGI. V was trimmed by 8 bases and J by 8 bases, leaving 12 bases between them. As DNA, the CDR3 is TGTGCCAGCGGCCTACAGGGTACCCAGTACTTC. It yields the protein CASGLQGTQYF.

The chain combines TRBV7-3 with TRBJ2-1; the match to TRBD2 covers 7 bases. J lost 0 bases, V lost 5 bases, and 7 bases had no gene match. The germline V gene has CDR1 SGHTA and CDR2 FQGTGA. CDR3 size: 16 residues. This CDR3 is CASSPVAGSSYNEQFF. The CDR3 nucleotides are TGTGCCAGCAGCCCCGTAGCGGGTAGCTCCTACAATGAGCAGTTCTTC.

The genes are TRBV7-2 and TRBJ1-5, with D uncertain. The CDR3 totals 13 residues. Germline loops: CDR1 SGHTA, CDR2 FQGNSA. Trimming shortened V by 1 base and J by 4 bases, and 5 bases separated the two germline ends. The CDR3 coding sequence is TGTGCCAGCAGCTTAGGCAGGAATCAGCCCCAGCATTTT. Translated, it gives CASSLGRNQPQHF.

This clone was found a few times. The rearrangement joins TRBV18 to TRBJ2-3, with 8 positions matching TRBD2. Germline CDR1 reads KGHSH; CDR2 reads LQKENI. The V gene end was trimmed by 3 bases and the J gene end by 4 bases; junction bases not matched to a gene: 9. This CDR3 region has 16 residues. This chain's CDR3 is CASSPGSGSGADTQYF. For the CDR3, the DNA is TGTGCCAGCTCACCGGGAAGCGGGAGTGGGGCAGATACGCAGTATTTT.

Ten or more counts support this clone. V gene TRBV5-4 combines with J gene TRBJ1-5, with D perhaps matching TRBD1 (5 bases). Germline lookup yields CDR1 SGHNT and CDR2 YYREEE (reference sequence). The CDR3 loop spans 13 amino acids. Deletions cut 4 bases from V and 9 bases from J, with 14 bases between. CDR3 sequence: CASSPSGGGPQHF. CDR3 sequence (DNA): TGTGCCAGCAGCCCCTCTGGTGGGGGGCCCCAGCATTTT.